The text below deals with one TCR beta chain. The data originate from a study of cytomegalovirus exposure and HLA in healthy donors. Trimming left V 3 bases short and J 3 bases short, with 23 bases between. Germline V gene lookup returns CDR1 MDHEN and CDR2 SYDVKM. CDR3 length: 18 amino acids. The PCR contained 60 Vbeta and 13 Jbeta primers. Repertoires were generated with immunoSEQ multiplex PCR, while TCRdb's copy carries only in-frame clones and drops some. Altogether fewer than 140,000 clones are present, roughly two thirds being singletons, with the ten largest covering roughly 2.8%. The chain recombines TRBV28 with TRBJ2-5, with TRBD1 as a possible D gene (6 bases). The specimen was PBMCs. The clonotype comes from a female donor in good health and CMV-seronegative. The CDR3 spells CASSFFTSALGGKETQYF. The CDR3 nucleotides are TGTGCCAGCAGTTTCTTTACGTCGGCCCTAGGGGGAAAAGAGACCCAGTACTTC.